The 27 T cell receptor beta chains in this list originate from one sample, sequenced in a study of T-cell reconstitution after alpha-beta-depleted transplantation in children. Unique molecular identifiers were incorporated into the prepared TCRbeta library. TCRdb redid the calling of the PCR reads with MiXCR, one entry per CDR3 protein. This table has 250,000 to 350,000 distinct CDR3 sequences, roughly 9.5% appearing once. This specimen consisted of PBMCs from the stem cell graft donor, obtained from the stem cell graft. The receptor source for this set is a human donor who donated a stem cell graft to a child with SCID.

The chain employs TRBV5-1 and TRBJ2-1, with D possibly matching TRBD2 (6 bases). V shed 7 bases and J shed 2 bases, with 16 bases lying between them. CDR1 and CDR2 from the germline V gene are SGHRS and YFSETQ. This CDR3 has 15 residues. This CDR3 reads CASESTGGAYNEQFF. In nucleotides, the CDR3 is TGCGCCAGCGAATCTACCGGGGGAGCCTACAATGAGCAGTTCTTC.

V and J are TRBV5-6 and TRBJ1-2, with D perhaps TRBD1 (6 bases). Germline values: CDR1 SGHDT, CDR2 YYEEEE. CDR3 length equals 15 residues. With 2 bases removed from V and 1 base from J, the gap between germline ends came to 12 bases. The DNA for the CDR3 is TGTGCCAGCAGCTTTACAGGGACCTATAACTATGGCTACACCTTC. It specifies CASSFTGTYNYGYTF.

This clonotype was detected many times. The chain uses TRBV3-1 and TRBJ2-1; D uncertain. V was pared by 0 bases and J by 9 bases, with 6 bases between. From germline, CDR1 is LGHDT and CDR2 YNNKEL (reference sequence). The length of the CDR3 is 12 residues. The CDR3 DNA follows: TGTGCCAGCAGCCAAGATCTGTTTGAGCAGTTCTTC. Protein: CASSQDLFEQFF.

The V gene is TRBV18, the J gene TRBJ2-7, with 8 positions matching TRBD1. Germline CDR1 reads KGHSH; CDR2 reads LQKENI. This CDR3 comprises 14 residues. Trimming at V came to 5 bases and at J to 3 bases, leaving 6 bases not matched to a gene. The CDR3 sequence: CASSRDRSLYEQYF. The CDR3 DNA sequence: TGTGCCAGCTCAAGGGACAGGAGCCTCTACGAGCAGTACTTC.

This clonotype was recorded at least ten times. J is TRBJ1-1 and V is TRBV10-3, with TRBD1 as a possible D gene (6 bases). Trimming shortened V by 3 bases and J by 5 bases, and 16 bases separated the two germline ends. CDR3 length: 15 amino acids. Germline V gives CDR1 ENHRY, CDR2 SYGVKD. CDR3 sequence (DNA): TGTGCCATCAGTGATGGAGGAAGCACAGGGACTGAAGCTTTCTTT. Translating gives CAISDGGSTGTEAFF.

This clonotype was picked up a small number of times. The chain has TRBV7-2 and TRBJ2-5, with a possible D match to TRBD1 (6 bases). CDR3 length: 15 residues. The ends were cut back, 2 bases at V and 8 bases at J, with 18 bases in the middle. Germline CDR1 is SGHTA and CDR2 is FQGNSA. The CDR3, as DNA: TGTGCCAGCAGCTTATCAGGGGCGGTGGGAGACACCCAGTACTTC. Protein: CASSLSGAVGDTQYF.

This chain uses TRBV7-6 with TRBJ2-3; D unclear. Germline V gene sequence: CDR1 SGHVS, CDR2 FNYEAQ. The CDR3 extends over 15 amino acids. V dropped 2 bases and J dropped 4 bases, with 13 bases sitting between them. The CDR3 DNA reads as TGTGCCAGCAGCTTATATGGTGTCTCGCCAGATACGCAGTATTTT. Translated: CASSLYGVSPDTQYF. The full variable domain, with the rest looked up from reference TRBV7-6 and TRBJ2-3, is GAGVSQSPRYKVTKRGQDVALRCDPISGHVSLYWYRQALGQGPEFLTYFNYEAQQDKSGLPNDRFSAERPEGSISTLTIQRTEQRDSAMYRCASSLYGVSPDTQYFGPGTRLTVL.

The gene calls are TRBV7-2 and TRBJ2-1, with D perhaps matching TRBD1 (6 bases). The germline CDR1 and CDR2 sequences are SGHTA and FQGNSA. V lost 8 bases and J 4 bases, leaving 9 bases between the germline ends. The CDR3 runs to 12 residues. CDR3 protein: CASGGRYNEQFF. In nucleotides, the CDR3 is TGTGCCAGCGGGGGCCGGTACAATGAGCAGTTCTTC.

In its sample, this clonotype was seen a few times. DNA of the CDR3: TGTGCCAGCAGTTTGCAGGGATCCTCAGAGACCCAGTACTTC. As protein: CASSLQGSSETQYF. The chain recombines TRBV12-3 or TRBV12-4 with TRBJ2-5; D perhaps matches TRBD1 (5 bases). Trimming left V 3 bases short and J 4 bases short, with 12 bases between. The CDR3 consists of 14 residues.

This clonotype has just a few counts. The chain has TRBV12-3 or TRBV12-4 and TRBJ1-3; D gene ambiguous. This CDR3 has 16 amino acids. V was clipped by 7 bases and J by 0 bases, with 16 bases between them. CDR3 bases: TGTGCCAGCAACCCTATCACCGGGCCCTCTGGAAACACCATATATTTT. The encoded protein is CASNPITGPSGNTIYF.

This clonotype was counted many times. The chain joins TRBV24-1 to TRBJ2-5, with D unclear. The CDR3 is 13 amino acids. V lost 5 bases and J 1 base, leaving 7 bases between the germline ends. Germline V gene data show CDR1 as KGHDR and CDR2 as SFDVKD. The CDR3, as DNA: TGTGCCACCAGTGCCCCTCCCCAAGAGACCCAGTACTTC. Translation gives CATSAPPQETQYF.

This clonotype occurred a few times. The rearrangement links TRBV12-3 or TRBV12-4 to TRBJ1-1; TRBD1 might be the D (6 bases). Between the trimmed V and J ends, which lost 6 bases and 1 base, there was a span of 12 bases. CDR3 length: 14 amino acids. CDR3 nucleotides: TGTGCCAGCAGGTCACAGGGCAAGAACACTGAAGCTTTCTTT. As protein: CASRSQGKNTEAFF.

There are many counts of this clonotype. This chain uses TRBV20-1 with TRBJ2-1; possible D gene TRBD1, 6 bases. In germline, CDR1 is DFQATT, CDR2 SNEGSKA (reference sequence). Deletions cut 6 bases from V and 0 bases from J, with 12 bases between. The CDR3 has 14 amino acids. The CDR3 loop is CSASDRSSYNEQFF. The CDR3 DNA sequence: TGCAGTGCCTCCGACAGGAGCTCCTACAATGAGCAGTTCTTC.

The chain couples TRBV3-1 to TRBJ2-3; TRBD2 aligns across 9 bases. The ends lost 0 bases at V and 4 bases at J; junction bases unmatched: 8. The germline V gene encodes CDR1 LGHDT and CDR2 YNNKEL (reference sequence). This CDR3 is built from 17 residues. CDR3 DNA sequence: TGTGCCAGCAGCCAAGATCTCGCGGGGGGGCCAGCAGATACGCAGTATTTT. This codes for CASSQDLAGGPADTQYF.

This chain joins TRBV6-2 or TRBV6-3 and TRBJ2-7; TRBD1 matches 9 bases. Trimming removed 6 bases from V and 0 bases from J; junction bases left unmatched: 3. This CDR3 spans 14 amino acids. CDR1 and CDR2 from the germline V gene are MNHEY and SVGEGT. The CDR3 protein is CASRWTGVSYEQYF. DNA of the CDR3: TGTGCCAGCAGGTGGACAGGGGTCTCCTACGAGCAGTACTTC.

This clonotype was recorded at least ten times. The DNA for the CDR3 is TGTGCCAGCAGCTCGGAGGGGGGGCTCTCCTACGAGCAGTACTTC. As protein: CASSSEGGLSYEQYF. The J gene is TRBJ2-7, the V gene TRBV7-9, with a tentative D call TRBD2 (7 bases). Trimming shortened V by 4 bases and J by 0 bases, and 13 bases separated the two germline ends. This CDR3 contains 15 residues. Germline assignment: CDR1 SEHNR and CDR2 FQNEAQ (reference sequence).

This clonotype has more than one count but fewer than ten. DNA of the CDR3: TGCAGTGCTAGGAAAGCGGGGGGGTACACCGGGGAGCTGTTTTTT. Protein product: CSARKAGGYTGELFF. The chain links TRBV20-1 to TRBJ2-2; the match to TRBD2 covers 10 bases. Looked up from germline, CDR1 is DFQATT and CDR2 is SNEGSKA (reference sequence). This CDR3 region has 15 residues. The junction had 4 bases not matched to a gene; V was cut back by 3 bases and J by 3 bases.

The chain joins TRBV20-1 to TRBJ2-5; 14 nucleotides match TRBD2. The ends lost 6 bases at V and 6 bases at J; junction bases unmatched: 6. The CDR3 totals 14 residues. Germline CDR1 is DFQATT and CDR2 is SNEGSKA (reference sequence). CDR3 nucleotide sequence: TGCAGTGCAGGGACTAGCGGGGGACAAAAGACCCAGTACTTC. Translation gives CSAGTSGGQKTQYF.

This clonotype has only a few counts. V is TRBV2 and J is TRBJ1-1, with D tentatively TRBD1 (6 bases). The CDR3 runs 15 residues. V dropped 6 bases and J dropped 5 bases, with 19 bases sitting between them. The germline V gene encodes CDR1 SNHLY and CDR2 FYNNEI. The CDR3 sequence: CASRTPGQRGTEAFF. CDR3 coding DNA: TGTGCCAGCAGAACTCCAGGACAGCGAGGTACTGAAGCTTTCTTT.

This clonotype was picked up a small number of times. The chain combines TRBV10-3 with TRBJ1-1; D possibly corresponds to TRBD1 (5 bases). CDR1 ENHRY and CDR2 SYGVKD come from the germline V gene. The CDR3 extends over 13 amino acids. The V end was cut by 0 bases, the J end by 10 bases, with 12 bases between. Here the CDR3 reads CAISESVGGRAFF. CDR3 DNA: TGTGCCATCAGTGAGTCGGTCGGGGGTCGAGCTTTCTTT.

The chain uses TRBV29-1 and TRBJ2-3; D is uncertain. The CDR3 has 14 amino acids. Trimming cost V 8 bases and J 5 bases, with 20 bases left between them. CDR1 SQVTM and CDR2 ANQGSEA come from the germline V gene. CDR3 sequence (DNA): TGCAGCCTCTCCCCCGTGGCACCCAAAGATACGCAGTATTTT. This encodes CSLSPVAPKDTQYF.

This clonotype has a handful of counts. The chain has TRBV6-1 and TRBJ2-4; D not resolved. The CDR3 sequence is 14 residues long. The V gene lost 10 bases and the J gene lost 3 bases, with 16 bases spanning the gap. Looked up from germline, CDR1 is MNHNS and CDR2 is SASEGT. The CDR3, as DNA: TGTGCCACTACCCAGCCCCGCGGCAAAAACATTCAGTACTTC. Amino acid sequence: CATTQPRGKNIQYF.

This clonotype has a count of ten or more. This chain connects TRBV12-3 or TRBV12-4 to TRBJ1-1; D is unresolved. CDR3 length equals 13 residues. V lost 5 bases, J lost 0 bases, and 7 bases lay in between. CDR3 nucleotides: TGTGCCAGCAGTGACATCCTGAACACTGAAGCTTTCTTT. Translating it yields CASSDILNTEAFF.

This clonotype was detected only a few times. The V call is TRBV7-8, the J call TRBJ1-5; 11 nucleotides align to TRBD1. This CDR3 region has 14 residues. Germline V CDR1 and CDR2: SGHVS, FQNEAQ. The J segment lost 5 bases and the V segment lost 5 bases, leaving 2 bases of the junction unmatched. In nucleotides, the CDR3 is TGTGCCAGCAGCCGGACAGGGGGCCATCAGCCCCAGCATTTT. Translation: CASSRTGGHQPQHF.

The chain recombines TRBV4-1 with TRBJ1-6, with D possibly TRBD1 on 5 matching bases. Germline assignment: CDR1 MGHRA and CDR2 YSYEKL. The CDR3 length is 16 residues. Trimming shortened V by 7 bases and J by 1 base, and 14 bases separated the two germline ends. CDR3 nucleotides: TGCGCCAGCACCCCATCGGCAGGGTCCTATAATTCACCCCTCCACTTT. Its protein product is CASTPSAGSYNSPLHF.

This clonotype was observed at least ten times. This chain uses TRBV20-1 with TRBJ1-5; D gene uncertain. The CDR3 is made up of 12 amino acids. Germline V gives CDR1 DFQATT, CDR2 SNEGSKA (reference sequence). V lost 0 bases, J lost 10 bases, and 10 bases lay in between. The CDR3: CSARDAPGPQHF. The CDR3 DNA reads as TGCAGTGCTAGAGATGCGCCCGGTCCCCAGCATTTT.

This clonotype was seen only a few times. This clone may be a read error of a much larger clone one base away. This chain connects TRBV12-3 or TRBV12-4 to TRBJ2-2; D is unresolved. This CDR3 region has 13 residues. V was cut by 2 bases and J by 5 bases, with 6 bases left in between. The CDR3 DNA is TGTGCCAGCAGTTTAATGGGGACCGGGGAGCTGTTTTTT. As protein: CASSLMGTGELFF.